One sample yielded the 4 T cell receptor beta chains listed below, sequenced in a study of cytomegalovirus exposure and HLA in healthy donors. A multiplex PCR was run with 60 Vbeta primers and 13 Jbeta primers. Sequencing was performed with immunoSEQ multiplex PCR; in TCRdb, only in-frame clones are kept and a portion is missing. This sample has 75,000 to 100,000 clones; roughly 70% occur once, and the top ten carry under 2%. Sequenced sample: PBMCs. The origin of the receptors is a male donor in good health and CMV-seronegative.

The gene calls are TRBV10-3 and TRBJ2-5; TRBD2 might be the D (5 bases). V was pared by 5 bases and J by 4 bases, with 8 bases between. CDR3 length: 12 amino acids. The germline V gene has CDR1 ENHRY and CDR2 SYGVKD. CDR3 protein: CAISRAGETQYF. Here the CDR3 DNA reads TGTGCCATCAGTCGGGCGGGAGAGACCCAGTACTTC.

This chain connects TRBV7-8 to TRBJ1-2; TRBD1 agrees at 8 bases. The CDR3 loop spans 13 amino acids. Per germline, CDR1 SGHVS and CDR2 FQNEAQ. V shed 5 bases, J shed 7 bases, and the junction held 6 bases outside the gene matches. CDR3 nucleotides: TGTGCCAGCAGCCTCGACAGGGGTAGTGGCTACACCTTC. Amino acids: CASSLDRGSGYTF.

This rearrangement joins TRBV5-6 to TRBJ2-5; 11 nucleotides line up with TRBD2. CDR1 and CDR2 from the germline V gene are SGHDT and YYEEEE. This CDR3 comprises 15 residues. With V trimmed by 2 bases and J by 5 bases, 5 bases remained unmatched. CDR3 sequence: CASSFIAGGVETQYF. CDR3 sequence (DNA): TGTGCCAGCAGCTTTATAGCGGGAGGGGTGGAGACCCAGTACTTC.

The sample holds a few counts of this clone. This chain uses TRBV6-5 with TRBJ2-7; D possibly corresponds to TRBD2 (7 bases). The CDR3 runs to 13 residues. Deletions cut 4 bases from V and 12 bases from J, with 19 bases between. CDR1 is MNHEY and CDR2 is SVGAGI in the germline V gene. CDR3 nucleotide sequence: TGTGCCAGCAGTTTATCGGGGGGCCCTACCCCGTACTTC. It yields the protein CASSLSGGPTPYF.